The following is a TCR beta chain sequence with its context. CDR1 and CDR2 (germline): LGHNA, YNFKEQ. The V segment lost 3 bases and the J segment 7 bases; nucleotides outside the gene matches: 4. The CDR3 has 13 residues. This specimen belongs to a study of blood T cell repertoires in COVID-19. The overall study: Some COVID-19 samples were acute and others convalescent; all came from the United States, Italy and Spain. Sources were T cells, B-cell-depleted T cells, or PBMCs; the material itself was cDNA or gDNA.

In the original analysis: How many nucleated cells were present was estimated from reference gene primer amplification. Repertoires were generated with immunoSEQ multiplex PCR, while TCRdb's copy carries only in-frame clones and drops some. The V and J calls and the clone size are those of that table, but D and trimming were determined from the DNA. The sample lists 60,000 to 70,000 clones, approximately 88% occurring once. The J gene is TRBJ1-2, the V gene TRBV4-2; 8 nucleotides line up with TRBD1. This TCR was sampled from a man in his fifties with active COVID-19. The specimen was peripheral blood. The CDR3 sequence: CASSHGTGAGYTF. In DNA form, the CDR3 reads TGTGCCAGCAGCCACGGGACAGGCGCTGGCTACACCTTC.